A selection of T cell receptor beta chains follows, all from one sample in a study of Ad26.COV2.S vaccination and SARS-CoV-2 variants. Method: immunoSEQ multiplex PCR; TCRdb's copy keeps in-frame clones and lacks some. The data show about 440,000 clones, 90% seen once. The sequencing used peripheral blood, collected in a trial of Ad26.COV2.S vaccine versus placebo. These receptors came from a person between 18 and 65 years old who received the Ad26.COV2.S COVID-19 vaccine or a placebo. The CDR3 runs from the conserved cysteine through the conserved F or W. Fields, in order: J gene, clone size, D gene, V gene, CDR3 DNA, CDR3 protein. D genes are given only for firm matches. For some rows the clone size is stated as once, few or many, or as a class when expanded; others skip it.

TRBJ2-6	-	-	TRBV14	TGTGCCAGCAGCCAAGCGCCGACACATATCTCTGGGGCCAACGTCCTGACTTTC	CASSQAPTHISGANVLTF
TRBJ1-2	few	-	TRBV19	TGTGCCAGTAGCCCTGGGGCATTCTATGGCTACACCTTC	CASSPGAFYGYTF
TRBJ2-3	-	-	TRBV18	TGTGCCAGCTCACCAGGGGGGACAGATACGCAGTATTTT	CASSPGGTDTQYF
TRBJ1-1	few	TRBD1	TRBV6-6	TGTGCCAGCAGTTACGCGGGACAGGACACTGAAGCTTTCTTT	CASSYAGQDTEAFF
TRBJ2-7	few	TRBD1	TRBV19	TGTGCCAGTAGTCAGACAGGGTCACGCGAGCAGTACTTC	CASSQTGSREQYF
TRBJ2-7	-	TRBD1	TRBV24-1	TGTGCCACCAGTTACGGACAGGGTTCCGACGAGCAGTACTTC	CATSYGQGSDEQYF
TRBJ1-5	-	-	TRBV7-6	TGTGCCAGCAGCCTTCCCCCACAGGCCCTACTGGGGAGCAATCAGCCCCAGCATTTT	CASSLPPQALLGSNQPQHF
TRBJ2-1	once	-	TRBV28	TGTGCCAGCAGTTTAGACTACCGCGGGAATGAGCAGTTCTTC	CASSLDYRGNEQFF
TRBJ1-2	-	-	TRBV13	TGTGCCAGCAGCTTGGGCCGCAGGGACGGAGCTAACTATGGCTACACCTTC	CASSLGRRDGANYGYTF
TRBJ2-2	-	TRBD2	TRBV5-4	TGTGCCAGCAGCTTAACCGGGACTAGCACGAGGCAGGGCGGGGAGCTGTTTTTT	CASSLTGTSTRQGGELFF
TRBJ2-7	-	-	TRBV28	TGTGCCAGCGGAAACAGGCACAGGCCTCCTAGCGAGCAGTACTTC	CASGNRHRPPSEQYF
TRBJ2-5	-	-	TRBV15	TGTGCCACCAGCAGAGGCCTGGACAGCCAAGAGACCCAGTACTTC	CATSRGLDSQETQYF
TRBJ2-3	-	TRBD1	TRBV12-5	TGTGCTAGTGGTTTGGTACCCTCGACAGGGGAAACAGATACGCAGTATTTT	CASGLVPSTGETDTQYF
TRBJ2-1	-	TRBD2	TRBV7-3	TGTGCCAGCAGCTTAATTGCGGGACTAGCGGAACCATACAATGAGCAGTTCTTC	CASSLIAGLAEPYNEQFF
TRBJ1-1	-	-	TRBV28	TGTGCCAGCACCCTCCGGGGGACTGAAGCTTTCTTT	CASTLRGTEAFF
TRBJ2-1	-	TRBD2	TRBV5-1	TGCGCCAGCAGCCCGCTGGCGGGAGTAAGGATTGAGCAGTTCTTC	CASSPLAGVRIEQFF
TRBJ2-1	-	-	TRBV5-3	TGTGCCAGAAGCTGGCCAGGGGATTTCTACAATGAGCAGTTCTTC	CARSWPGDFYNEQFF
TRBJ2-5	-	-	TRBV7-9	TGTGCCAGCAGCTTGCGACAGGCCCAAGAGACCCAGTACTTC	CASSLRQAQETQYF
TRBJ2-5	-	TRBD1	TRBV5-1	TGCGCCAGCAGCTTGGCCGGGACAGGGTCGCAAGAGACCCAGTACTTC	CASSLAGTGSQETQYF
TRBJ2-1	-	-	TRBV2	TGTGCCAGCAGACCGAACTACAATGAGCAGTTCTTC	CASRPNYNEQFF
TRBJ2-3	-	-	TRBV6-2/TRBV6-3	TGTGCCAGCAGTTACTCGATGGGGGATCTATCTAGCACAGATACGCAGTATTTT	CASSYSMGDLSSTDTQYF
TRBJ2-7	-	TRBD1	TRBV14	TGTGCCAGCAGCCATGCCCGGGACAGGAGCTCCTACGAGCAGTACTTC	CASSHARDRSSYEQYF
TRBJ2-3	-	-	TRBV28	TGTGCCAGCAGTTTGAAAGACAGCACAGATACGCAGTATTTT	CASSLKDSTDTQYF
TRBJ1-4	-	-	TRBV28	TGTGCCAGCAGTCCACCGGGACTCCCGAATGAAAAACTGTTTTTT	CASSPPGLPNEKLFF
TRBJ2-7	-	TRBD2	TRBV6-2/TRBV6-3	TGTGCCAGCAGTCAGACTAGCGGGAGCTACGAGCAGTACTTC	CASSQTSGSYEQYF
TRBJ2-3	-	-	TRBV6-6	TGTGCCAGCAGAAGAGACAGCACAGATACGCAGTATTTT	CASRRDSTDTQYF
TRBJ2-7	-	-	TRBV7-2	TGTGCCAGCAGCTTATTTGGCCCAGTTTGGAGCGCAGGAGCCTACGAGCAGTACTTC	CASSLFGPVWSAGAYEQYF
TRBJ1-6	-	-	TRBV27	TGTGCCAGCAGTTCCCTACAGTCCTCCTATAATTCACCCCTCCACTTT	CASSSLQSSYNSPLHF
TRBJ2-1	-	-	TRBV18	TGTGCCAGCTCCCTTAGACAGGTCACTAGCTCCTACAATGAGCAGTTCTTC	CASSLRQVTSSYNEQFF
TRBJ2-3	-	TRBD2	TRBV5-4	TGTGCCAGCAGCCTCGCTAGCGGTCGGGCAGATACGCAGTATTTT	CASSLASGRADTQYF
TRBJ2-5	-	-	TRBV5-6	TGTGCCAGCAGCCCCTCCGGGGCAGAGACCCAGTACTTC	CASSPSGAETQYF
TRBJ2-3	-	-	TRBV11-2	TGTGCCAGCAGCTTAGTTGATAGGTGGGACGGATTCACAGATACGCAGTATTTT	CASSLVDRWDGFTDTQYF
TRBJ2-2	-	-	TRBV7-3	TGTGCCAGCAGCTTAGTCTTCAGGGACACCGGGGAGCTGTTTTTT	CASSLVFRDTGELFF